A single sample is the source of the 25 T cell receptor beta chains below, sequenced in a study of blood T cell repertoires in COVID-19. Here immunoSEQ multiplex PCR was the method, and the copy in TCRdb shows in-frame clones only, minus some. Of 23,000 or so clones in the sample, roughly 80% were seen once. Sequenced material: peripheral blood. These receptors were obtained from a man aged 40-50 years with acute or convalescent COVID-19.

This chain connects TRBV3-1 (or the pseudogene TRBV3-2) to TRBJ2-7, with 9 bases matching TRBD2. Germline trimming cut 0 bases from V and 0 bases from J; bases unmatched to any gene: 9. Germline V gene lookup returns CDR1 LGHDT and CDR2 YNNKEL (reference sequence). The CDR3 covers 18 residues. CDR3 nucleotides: TGTGCCAGCAGCCAAGAGGTAGCGGGGGACGTAAGCTCCTACGAGCAGTACTTC. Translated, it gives CASSQEVAGDVSSYEQYF.

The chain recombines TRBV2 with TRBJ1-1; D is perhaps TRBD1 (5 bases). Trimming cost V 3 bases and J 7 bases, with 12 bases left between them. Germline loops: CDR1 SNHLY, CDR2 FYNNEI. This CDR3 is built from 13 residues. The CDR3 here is CASSEQGSHEAFF. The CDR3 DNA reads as TGTGCCAGCAGTGAGCAGGGTTCCCATGAAGCTTTCTTT.

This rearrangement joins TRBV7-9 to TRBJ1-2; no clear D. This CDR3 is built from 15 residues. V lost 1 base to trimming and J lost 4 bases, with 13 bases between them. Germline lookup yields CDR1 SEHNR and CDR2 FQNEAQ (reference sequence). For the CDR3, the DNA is TGTGCCAGCAGCTTAGTGTCAGGAAGGCCCTATGGCTACACCTTC. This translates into CASSLVSGRPYGYTF.

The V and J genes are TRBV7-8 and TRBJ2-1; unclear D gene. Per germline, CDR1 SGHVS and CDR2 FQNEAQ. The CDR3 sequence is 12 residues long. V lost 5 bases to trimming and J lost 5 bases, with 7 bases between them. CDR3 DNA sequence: TGTGCCAGCAGCCGCTACGACAATGAGCAGTTCTTC. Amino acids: CASSRYDNEQFF.

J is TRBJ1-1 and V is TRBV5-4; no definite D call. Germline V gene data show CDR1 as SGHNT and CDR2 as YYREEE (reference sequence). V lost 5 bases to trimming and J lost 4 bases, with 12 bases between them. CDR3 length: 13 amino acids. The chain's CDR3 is CASRGREATEAFF. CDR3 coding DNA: TGTGCCAGCAGGGGGAGGGAGGCCACTGAAGCTTTCTTT.

The CDR3 DNA follows: TGCGCCAGCAGCCAAGCCCCAGGTACTGGAAACACCATATATTTT. Translation gives CASSQAPGTGNTIYF. The chain links TRBV4-1 to TRBJ1-3; D is ambiguous. The CDR3 runs 15 residues. Trimming removed 1 base at V and 2 bases at J, with 9 bases between. Germline lookup yields CDR1 MGHRA and CDR2 YSYEKL.

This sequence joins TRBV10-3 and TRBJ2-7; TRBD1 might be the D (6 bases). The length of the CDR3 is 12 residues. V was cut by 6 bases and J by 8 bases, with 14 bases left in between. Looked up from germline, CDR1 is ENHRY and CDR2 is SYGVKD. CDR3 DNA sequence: TGTGCCATCAGGGAAACAGGGCCTAAGCAGTACTTC. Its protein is CAIRETGPKQYF.

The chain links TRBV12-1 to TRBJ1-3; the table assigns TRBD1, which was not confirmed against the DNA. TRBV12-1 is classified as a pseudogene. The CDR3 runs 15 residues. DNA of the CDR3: TGTGCCAGCAGCTTTCTGGCAGACTCTGGAAACACCATATATTTT. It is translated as CASSFLADSGNTIYF.

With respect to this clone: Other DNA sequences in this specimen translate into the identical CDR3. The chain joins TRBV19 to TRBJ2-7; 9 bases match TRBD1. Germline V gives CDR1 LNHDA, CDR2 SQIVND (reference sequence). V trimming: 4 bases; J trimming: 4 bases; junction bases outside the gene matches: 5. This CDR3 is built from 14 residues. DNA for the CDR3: TGTGCCAGTAGTACCCGACAGGGGGGTTACGAGCAGTACTTC. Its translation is CASSTRQGGYEQYF.

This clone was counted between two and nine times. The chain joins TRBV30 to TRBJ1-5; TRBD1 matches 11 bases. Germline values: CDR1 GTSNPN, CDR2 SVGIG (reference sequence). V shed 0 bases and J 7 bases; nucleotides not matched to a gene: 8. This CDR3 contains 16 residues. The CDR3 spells CAWSVGGTGGSQPQHF. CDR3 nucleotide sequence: TGTGCCTGGAGTGTAGGGGGGACAGGGGGATCCCAGCCCCAGCATTTT. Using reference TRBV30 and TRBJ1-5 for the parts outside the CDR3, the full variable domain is SQTIHQWPATLVQPVGSPLSLECTVEGTSNPNLYWYRQAAGRGLQLLFYSVGIGQISSEVPQNLSASRPQDRQFILSSKKLLLSDSGFYLCAWSVGGTGGSQPQHFGDGTRLSIL.

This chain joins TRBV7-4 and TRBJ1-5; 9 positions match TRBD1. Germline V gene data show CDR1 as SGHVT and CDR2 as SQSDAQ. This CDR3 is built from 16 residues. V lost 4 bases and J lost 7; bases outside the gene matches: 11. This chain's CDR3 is CASSSDRDRDRQPQHF. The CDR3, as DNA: TGTGCCAGCAGCTCCGACCGGGACAGGGATCGACAGCCCCAGCATTTT.

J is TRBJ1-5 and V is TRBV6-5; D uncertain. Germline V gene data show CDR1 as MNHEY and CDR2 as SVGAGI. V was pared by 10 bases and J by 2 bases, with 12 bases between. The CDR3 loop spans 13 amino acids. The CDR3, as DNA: TGTGCCACCTCCAACATGGGCAATCAGCCCCAGCATTTT. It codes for CATSNMGNQPQHF.

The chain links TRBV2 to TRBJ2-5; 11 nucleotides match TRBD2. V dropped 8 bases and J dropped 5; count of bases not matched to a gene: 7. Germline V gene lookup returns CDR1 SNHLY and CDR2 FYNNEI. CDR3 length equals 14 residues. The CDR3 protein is CASAYSGRVETQYF. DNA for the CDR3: TGTGCCAGCGCCTATAGCGGGAGGGTGGAGACCCAGTACTTC.

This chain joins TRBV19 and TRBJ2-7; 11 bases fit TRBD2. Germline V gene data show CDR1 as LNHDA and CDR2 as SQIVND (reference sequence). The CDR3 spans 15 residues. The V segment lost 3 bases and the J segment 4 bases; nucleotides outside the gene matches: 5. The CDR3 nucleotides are TGTGCCAGTAGTATCCAACTAGCGGGAGCTTACGAGCAGTACTTC. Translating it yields CASSIQLAGAYEQYF.

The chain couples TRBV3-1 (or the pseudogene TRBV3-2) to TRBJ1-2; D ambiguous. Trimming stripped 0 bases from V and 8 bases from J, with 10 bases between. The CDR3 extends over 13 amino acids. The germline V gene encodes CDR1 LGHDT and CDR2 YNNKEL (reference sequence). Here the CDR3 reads CASSQDESSGYTF. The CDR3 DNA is TGTGCCAGCAGCCAAGATGAGAGCTCGGGCTACACCTTC.

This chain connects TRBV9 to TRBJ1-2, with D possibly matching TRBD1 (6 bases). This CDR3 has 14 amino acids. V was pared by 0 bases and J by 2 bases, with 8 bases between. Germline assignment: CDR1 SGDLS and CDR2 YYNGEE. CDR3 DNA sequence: TGTGCCAGCAGCGTAGTGACAGGAAACTATGGCTACACCTTC. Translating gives CASSVVTGNYGYTF. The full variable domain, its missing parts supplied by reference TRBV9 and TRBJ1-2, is DSGVTQTPKHLITATGQRVTLRCSPRSGDLSVYWYQQSLDQGLQFLIQYYNGEERAKGNILERFSAQQFPDLHSELNLSSLELGDSALYFCASSVVTGNYGYTFGSGTRLTVV.

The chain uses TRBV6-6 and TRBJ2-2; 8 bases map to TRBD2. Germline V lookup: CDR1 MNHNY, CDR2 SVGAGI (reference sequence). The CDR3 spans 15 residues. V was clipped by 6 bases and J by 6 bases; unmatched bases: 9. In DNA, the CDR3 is TGTGCCAGCAGACCACACGGGGGGGCTCCCGGGGAGCTGTTTTTT. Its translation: CASRPHGGAPGELFF.

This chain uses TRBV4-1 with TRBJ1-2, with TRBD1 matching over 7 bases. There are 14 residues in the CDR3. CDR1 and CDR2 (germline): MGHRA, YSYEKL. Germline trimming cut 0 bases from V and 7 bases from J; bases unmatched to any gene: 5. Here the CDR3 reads CASSQDRDSPGYTF. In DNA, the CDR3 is TGCGCCAGCAGCCAAGACCGGGACAGCCCTGGCTACACCTTC.

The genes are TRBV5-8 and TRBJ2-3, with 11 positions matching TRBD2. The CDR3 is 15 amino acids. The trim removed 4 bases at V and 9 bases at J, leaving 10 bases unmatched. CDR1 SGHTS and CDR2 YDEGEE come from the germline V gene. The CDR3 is CASSPGTSGGDTQYF. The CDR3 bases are TGTGCCAGCAGCCCGGGGACTAGCGGCGGTGACACGCAGTATTTT.

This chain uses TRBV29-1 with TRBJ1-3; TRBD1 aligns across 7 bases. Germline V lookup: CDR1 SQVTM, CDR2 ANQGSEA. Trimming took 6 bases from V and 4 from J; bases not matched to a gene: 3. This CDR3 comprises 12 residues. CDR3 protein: CSVVGQGNTIYF. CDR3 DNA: TGCAGCGTCGTGGGACAGGGAAACACCATATATTTT.

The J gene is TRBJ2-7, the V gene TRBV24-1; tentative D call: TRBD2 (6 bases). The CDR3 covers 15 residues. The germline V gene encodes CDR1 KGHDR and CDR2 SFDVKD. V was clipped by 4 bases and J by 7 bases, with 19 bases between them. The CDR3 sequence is CATSDPKRADGEQYF. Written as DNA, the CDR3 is TGTGCCACCAGTGACCCGAAGCGGGCCGATGGGGAGCAGTACTTC.

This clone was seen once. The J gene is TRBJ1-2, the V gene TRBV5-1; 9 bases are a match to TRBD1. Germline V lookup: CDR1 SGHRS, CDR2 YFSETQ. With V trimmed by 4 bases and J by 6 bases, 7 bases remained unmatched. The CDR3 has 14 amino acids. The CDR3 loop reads CASSTGQGIDGYTF. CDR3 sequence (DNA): TGCGCCAGCAGCACTGGACAGGGGATCGATGGCTACACCTTC.

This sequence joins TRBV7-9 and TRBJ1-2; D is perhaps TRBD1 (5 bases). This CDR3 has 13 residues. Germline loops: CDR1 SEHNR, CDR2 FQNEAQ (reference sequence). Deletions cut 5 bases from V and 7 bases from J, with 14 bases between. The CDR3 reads CASSAQGLGGYTF. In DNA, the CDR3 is TGTGCCAGCAGCGCGCAGGGTTTAGGTGGCTACACCTTC.

The CDR3 loop reads CASSQEGVGVRGPPEAFF. DNA for the CDR3: TGTGCCAGCAGCCAAGAAGGGGTAGGTGTCAGGGGGCCCCCTGAAGCTTTCTTT. The chain is built from TRBV14 and TRBJ1-1; 8 positions match TRBD1. This CDR3 is built from 18 residues. Germline CDR1 is SGHDN and CDR2 is FVKESK. The junction had 15 bases not matched to a gene; V was cut back by 0 bases and J by 6 bases.

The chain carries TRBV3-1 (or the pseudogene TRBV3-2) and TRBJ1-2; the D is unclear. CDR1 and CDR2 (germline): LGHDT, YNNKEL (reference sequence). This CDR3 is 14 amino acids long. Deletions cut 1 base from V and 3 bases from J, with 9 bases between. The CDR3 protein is CASSQAFGDYGYTF. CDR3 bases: TGTGCCAGCAGCCAAGCATTCGGTGACTATGGCTACACCTTC.